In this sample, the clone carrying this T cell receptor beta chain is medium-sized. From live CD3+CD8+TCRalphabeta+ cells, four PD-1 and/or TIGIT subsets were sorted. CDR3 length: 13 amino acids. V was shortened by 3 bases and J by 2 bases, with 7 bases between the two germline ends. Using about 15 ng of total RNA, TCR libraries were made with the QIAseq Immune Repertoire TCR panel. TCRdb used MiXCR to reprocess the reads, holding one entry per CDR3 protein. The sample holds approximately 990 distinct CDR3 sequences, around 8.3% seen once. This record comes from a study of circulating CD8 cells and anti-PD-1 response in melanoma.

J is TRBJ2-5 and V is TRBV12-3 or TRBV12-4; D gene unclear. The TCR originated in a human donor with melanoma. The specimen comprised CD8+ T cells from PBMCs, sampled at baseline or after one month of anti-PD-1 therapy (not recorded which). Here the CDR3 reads CASSFGPQETQYF. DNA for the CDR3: TGTGCCAGCAGTTTCGGGCCACAAGAGACCCAGTACTTC.